This T cell receptor beta chain was sequenced in a study of T cells in Graves' hyperthyroidism and ophthalmopathy. Study conclusions and caveats: Blood also carried most thyroid clonotypes expanded above 0.001.

V shed 7 bases and J shed 7 bases, with 17 bases lying between them. This CDR3 spans 13 amino acids. Per the germline V gene, CDR1 is LGHNA and CDR2 is YSLEER. Uncontrolled infection, other autoimmune disease, pregnancy and lactation each barred patients from inclusion. Every diagnosis used clinical symptoms, serum thyroxine and TRAb, thyroid ultrasound and orbital computed tomography. Amplified TCR beta CDR3 regions derived from RNA transcripts. The TCR CDR3 first-round RT-PCR relied on the HTBI primer set. Via MiXCR, TCRdb re-called the multiplex PCR reads, giving one row per CDR3 protein. The sample carries around 440,000 distinct CDR3 sequences, 15% to 18% recorded once. Points on this clonotype: Its antigen is currently unknown.

Material for sequencing was blood. The receptor's source is a young woman with Graves' hyperthyroidism. The V call is TRBV4-3, the J call TRBJ2-7; D is unclear. The CDR3 loop reads CASNPLEAWEQYF. CDR3 nucleotides: TGCGCCAGCAATCCCCTTGAAGCATGGGAGCAGTACTTC.